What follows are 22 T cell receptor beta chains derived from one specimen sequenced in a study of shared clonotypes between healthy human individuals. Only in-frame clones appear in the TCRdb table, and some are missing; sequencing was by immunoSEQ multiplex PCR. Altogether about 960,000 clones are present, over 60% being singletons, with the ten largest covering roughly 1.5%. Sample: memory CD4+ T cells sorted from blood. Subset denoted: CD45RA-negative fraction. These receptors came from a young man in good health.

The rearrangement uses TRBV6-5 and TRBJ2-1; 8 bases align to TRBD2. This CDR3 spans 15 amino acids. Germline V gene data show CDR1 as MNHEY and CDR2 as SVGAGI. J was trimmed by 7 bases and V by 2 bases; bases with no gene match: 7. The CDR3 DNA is TGTGCCAGCAGTTACGACGGGAGGGCGGTAAATGAGCAGTTCTTC. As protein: CASSYDGRAVNEQFF.

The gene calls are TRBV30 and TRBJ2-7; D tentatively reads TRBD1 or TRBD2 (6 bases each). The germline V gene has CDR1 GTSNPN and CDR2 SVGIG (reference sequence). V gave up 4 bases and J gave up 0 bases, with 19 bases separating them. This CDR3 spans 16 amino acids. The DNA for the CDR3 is TGTGCCTGGACCGGAGGGGGGACTGAGAGCTCCTACGAGCAGTACTTC. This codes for CAWTGGGTESSYEQYF.

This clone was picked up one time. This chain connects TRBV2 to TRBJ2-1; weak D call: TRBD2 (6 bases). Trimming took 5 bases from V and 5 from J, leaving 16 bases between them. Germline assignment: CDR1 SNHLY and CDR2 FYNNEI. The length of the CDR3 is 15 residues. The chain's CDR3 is CASSSKRVVHNEQFF. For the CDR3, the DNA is TGTGCCAGCAGTTCTAAGCGGGTAGTCCACAATGAGCAGTTCTTC.

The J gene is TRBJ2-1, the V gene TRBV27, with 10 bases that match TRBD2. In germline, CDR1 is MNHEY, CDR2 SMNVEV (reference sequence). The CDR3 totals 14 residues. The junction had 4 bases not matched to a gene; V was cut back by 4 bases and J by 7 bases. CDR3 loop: CASSSSGSWNEQFF. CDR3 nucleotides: TGTGCCAGCAGTTCTAGCGGGAGTTGGAATGAGCAGTTCTTC.

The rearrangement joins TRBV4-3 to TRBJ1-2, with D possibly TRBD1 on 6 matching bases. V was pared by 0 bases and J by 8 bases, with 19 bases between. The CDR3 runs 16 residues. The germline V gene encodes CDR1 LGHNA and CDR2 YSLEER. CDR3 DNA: TGCGCCAGCAGCCAAGATAGCGGGACAAAGATTCGCGGCTACACCTTC. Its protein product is CASSQDSGTKIRGYTF.

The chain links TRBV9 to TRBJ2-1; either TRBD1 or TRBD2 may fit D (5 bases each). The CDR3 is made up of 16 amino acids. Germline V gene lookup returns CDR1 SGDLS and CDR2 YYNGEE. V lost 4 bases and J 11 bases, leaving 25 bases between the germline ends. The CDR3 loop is CASSPPGTLQVAQQFF. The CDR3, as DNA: TGTGCCAGCAGCCCCCCCGGGACCCTCCAGGTTGCGCAGCAGTTCTTC.

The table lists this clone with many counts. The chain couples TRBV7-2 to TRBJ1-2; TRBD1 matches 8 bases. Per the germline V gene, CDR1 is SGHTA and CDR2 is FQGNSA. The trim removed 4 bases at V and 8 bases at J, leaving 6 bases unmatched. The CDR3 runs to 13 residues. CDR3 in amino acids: CASSSTGERGYTF. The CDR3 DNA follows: TGTGCCAGCAGCTCGACAGGGGAGAGGGGCTACACCTTC.

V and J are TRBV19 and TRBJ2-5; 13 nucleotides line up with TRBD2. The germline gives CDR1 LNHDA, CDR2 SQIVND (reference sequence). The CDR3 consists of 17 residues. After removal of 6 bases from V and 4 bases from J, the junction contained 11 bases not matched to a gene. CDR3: CASSSPMGLAGLETQYF. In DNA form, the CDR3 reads TGTGCCAGTAGCTCCCCTATGGGACTAGCGGGGCTAGAGACCCAGTACTTC.

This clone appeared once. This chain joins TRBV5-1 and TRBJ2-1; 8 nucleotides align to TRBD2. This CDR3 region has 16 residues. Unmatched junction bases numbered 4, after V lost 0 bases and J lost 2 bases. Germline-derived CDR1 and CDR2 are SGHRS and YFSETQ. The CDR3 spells CASSLGLARTYNEQFF. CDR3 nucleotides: TGCGCCAGCAGCTTGGGACTAGCGAGAACCTACAATGAGCAGTTCTTC.

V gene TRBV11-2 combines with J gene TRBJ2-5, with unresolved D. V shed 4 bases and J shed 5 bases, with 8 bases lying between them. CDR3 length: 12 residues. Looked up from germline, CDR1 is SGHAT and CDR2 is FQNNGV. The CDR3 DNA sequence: TGTGCCAGCAGCTCACGTCAGGAGACCCAGTACTTC. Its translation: CASSSRQETQYF.

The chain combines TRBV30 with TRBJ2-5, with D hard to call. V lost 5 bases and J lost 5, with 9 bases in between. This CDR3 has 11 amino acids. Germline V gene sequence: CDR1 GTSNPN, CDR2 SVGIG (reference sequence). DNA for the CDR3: TGTGCCTGGGCCCAAGGGGAGACCCAGTACTTC. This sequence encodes CAWAQGETQYF.

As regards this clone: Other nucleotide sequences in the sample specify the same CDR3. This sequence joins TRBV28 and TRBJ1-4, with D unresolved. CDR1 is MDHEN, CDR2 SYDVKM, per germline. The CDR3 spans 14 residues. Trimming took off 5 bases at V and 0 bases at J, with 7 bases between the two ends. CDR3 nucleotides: TGTGCCAGCAGTGAAGGGACAACTAATGAAAAACTGTTTTTT. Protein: CASSEGTTNEKLFF.

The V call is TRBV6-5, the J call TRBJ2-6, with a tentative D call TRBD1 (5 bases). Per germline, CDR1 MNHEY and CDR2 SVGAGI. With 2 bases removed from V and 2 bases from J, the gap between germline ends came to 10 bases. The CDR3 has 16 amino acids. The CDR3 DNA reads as TGTGCCAGCAGTTACGGGCAGGGTCCTGGGGCCAACGTCCTGACTTTC. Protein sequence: CASSYGQGPGANVLTF.

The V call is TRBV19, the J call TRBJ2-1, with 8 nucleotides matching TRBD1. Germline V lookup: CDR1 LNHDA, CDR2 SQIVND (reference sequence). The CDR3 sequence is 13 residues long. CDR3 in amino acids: CATRGQDYNEQFF. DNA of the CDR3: TGTGCGACGCGGGGACAGGACTACAATGAGCAGTTCTTC.

The CDR3 here is CASSLTGGFSPLHF. The DNA of the CDR3 is TGTGCCAGCAGCTTAACAGGTGGTTTTTCACCCCTCCACTTT. The rearrangement uses TRBV7-9 and TRBJ1-6; a possible D gene is TRBD1 (5 bases). From germline, CDR1 is SEHNR and CDR2 FQNEAQ (reference sequence). This CDR3 is 14 amino acids long. V was shortened by 2 bases and J by 9 bases, with 11 bases between the two germline ends. The variable domain in full, with the rest retrieved from reference TRBV7-9 and TRBJ1-6, is DTGVSQNPRHKITKRGQNVTFRCDPISEHNRLYWYRQTLGQGPEFLTYFQNEAQLEKSRLLSDRFSAERPKGSFSTLEIQRTEQGDSAMYLCASSLTGGFSPLHFGNGTRLTVT.

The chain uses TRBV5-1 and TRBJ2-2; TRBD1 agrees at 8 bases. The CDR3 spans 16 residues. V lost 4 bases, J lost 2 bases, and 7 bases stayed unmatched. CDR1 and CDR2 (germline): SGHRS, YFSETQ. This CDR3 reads CASSPFQGANTGELFF. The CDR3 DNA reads TGCGCCAGCAGCCCCTTCCAGGGGGCAAACACCGGGGAGCTGTTTTTT.

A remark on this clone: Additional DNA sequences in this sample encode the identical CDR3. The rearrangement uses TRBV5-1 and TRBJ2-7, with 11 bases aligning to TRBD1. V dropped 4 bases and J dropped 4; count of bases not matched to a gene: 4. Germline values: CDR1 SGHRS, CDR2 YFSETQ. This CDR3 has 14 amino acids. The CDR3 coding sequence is TGCGCCAGCAGCCAAGGACAGGGGGCATACGAGCAGTACTTC. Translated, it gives CASSQGQGAYEQYF.

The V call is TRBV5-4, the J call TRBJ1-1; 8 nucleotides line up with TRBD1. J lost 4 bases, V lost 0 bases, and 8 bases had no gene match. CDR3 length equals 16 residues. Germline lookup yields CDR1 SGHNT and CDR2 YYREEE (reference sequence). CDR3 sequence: CASSLALVTGGTEAFF. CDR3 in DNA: TGTGCCAGCAGCTTGGCTTTGGTAACAGGGGGCACTGAAGCTTTCTTT.

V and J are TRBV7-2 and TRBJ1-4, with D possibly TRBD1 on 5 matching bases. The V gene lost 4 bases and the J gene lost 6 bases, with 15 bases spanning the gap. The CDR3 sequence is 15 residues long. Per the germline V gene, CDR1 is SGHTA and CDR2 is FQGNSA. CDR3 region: CASSSGRGGDEKLFF. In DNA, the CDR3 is TGTGCCAGCAGCTCGGGGCGGGGAGGGGATGAAAAACTGTTTTTT.

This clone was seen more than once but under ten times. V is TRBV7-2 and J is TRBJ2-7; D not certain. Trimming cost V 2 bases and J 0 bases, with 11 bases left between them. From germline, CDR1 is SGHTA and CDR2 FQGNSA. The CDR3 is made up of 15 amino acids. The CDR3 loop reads CASSLQDHSSYEQYF. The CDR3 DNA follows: TGTGCCAGCAGCTTACAGGATCATAGCTCCTACGAGCAGTACTTC.

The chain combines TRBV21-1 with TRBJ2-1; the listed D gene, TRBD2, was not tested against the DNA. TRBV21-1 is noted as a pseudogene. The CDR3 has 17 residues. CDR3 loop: CASSKGTGTSAYNEQFF. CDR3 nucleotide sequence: TGTGCCAGCAGCAAAGGGACCGGGACTAGCGCCTACAATGAGCAGTTCTTC.

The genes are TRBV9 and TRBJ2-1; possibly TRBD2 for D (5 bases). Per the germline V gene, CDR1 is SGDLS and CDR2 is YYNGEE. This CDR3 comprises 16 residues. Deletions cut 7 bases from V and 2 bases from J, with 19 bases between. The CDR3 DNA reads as TGTGCCAGCTCCCGCCTAGCCCTTGGGCCCTACAATGAGCAGTTCTTC. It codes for CASSRLALGPYNEQFF.